This T cell receptor (beta chain) appears in the sequencing data of a study of identical twins. Germline CDR1 is SEHNR and CDR2 is FQNEAQ (reference sequence). CDR3 size: 15 residues. V trimming: 3 bases; J trimming: 6 bases; junction bases outside the gene matches: 5. TCRdb passed the 5' RACE reads through MiXCR, listing each CDR3 protein once. The table lists 400,000 to 600,000 distinct CDR3 sequences, about 22% of them singletons. Notes on this clonotype: Its antigen is currently unknown.

Regarding the study as a whole: The study found that models underestimated out-of-frame TCR alpha sharing in monozygotic twins.

In addition, the sample was reused for a study of yellow fever vaccine responses in identical twins.

Material for sequencing was CD4+ T cells sorted from blood. The origin of this receptor is a woman aged 18-29 years in good health. J is TRBJ2-1 and V is TRBV7-9; TRBD2 matches at 10 bases. DNA of the CDR3: TGTGCCAGCAGCTTTCACCTAGCGGGGGCCAATGAGCAGTTCTTC. This encodes CASSFHLAGANEQFF.